This T cell receptor (beta chain) was obtained from a study of CD8 T cells in ankylosing spondylitis. General observations from the study: Earlier authors reported some of these motif variants in reactive arthritis synovial fluid and blood. Clones linked with disease were CD8+ and fairly uncommon in the peripheral blood.

By quantitative 5'-RACE with molecular barcodes, the TCR beta libraries were made. TCRdb reprocessed the 5' RACE reads with MiXCR, giving one entry per CDR3 protein. The table records about 150,000 distinct CDR3 sequences, 7% to 8% of them present only once. This clonotype occurred many times. Its antigen remains unidentified. Germline loops: CDR1 MNHEY, CDR2 SVGEGT. This CDR3 has 15 amino acids. Trimming cost V 6 bases and J 8 bases, with 22 bases left between them. This rearrangement joins TRBV6-2 or TRBV6-3 to TRBJ1-2; D is uncertain. This receptor was taken from a female donor with ankylosing spondylitis or in good health (not recorded which). Sequenced sample: blood, either unsorted or a sorted T cell fraction (not recorded which). The CDR3 here is CASRTLMVDDLGYTF. The DNA of the CDR3 is TGTGCCAGCAGAACGCTCATGGTCGACGATTTGGGCTACACCTTC.